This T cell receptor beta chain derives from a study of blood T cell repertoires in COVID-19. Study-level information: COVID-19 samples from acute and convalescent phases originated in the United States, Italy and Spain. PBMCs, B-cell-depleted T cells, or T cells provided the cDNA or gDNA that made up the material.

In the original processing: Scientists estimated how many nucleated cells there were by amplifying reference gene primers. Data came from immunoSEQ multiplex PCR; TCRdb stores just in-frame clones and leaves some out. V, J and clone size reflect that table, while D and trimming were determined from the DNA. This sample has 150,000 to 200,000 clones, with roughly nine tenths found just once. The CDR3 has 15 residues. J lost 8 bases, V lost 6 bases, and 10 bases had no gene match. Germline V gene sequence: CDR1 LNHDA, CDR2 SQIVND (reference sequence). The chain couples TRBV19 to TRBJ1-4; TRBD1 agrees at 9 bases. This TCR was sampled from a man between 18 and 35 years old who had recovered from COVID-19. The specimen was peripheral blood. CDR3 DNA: TGTGCCAGTAGATCGATGGGACAGGGCGGGGAAAAACTGTTTTTT. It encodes CASRSMGQGGEKLFF.